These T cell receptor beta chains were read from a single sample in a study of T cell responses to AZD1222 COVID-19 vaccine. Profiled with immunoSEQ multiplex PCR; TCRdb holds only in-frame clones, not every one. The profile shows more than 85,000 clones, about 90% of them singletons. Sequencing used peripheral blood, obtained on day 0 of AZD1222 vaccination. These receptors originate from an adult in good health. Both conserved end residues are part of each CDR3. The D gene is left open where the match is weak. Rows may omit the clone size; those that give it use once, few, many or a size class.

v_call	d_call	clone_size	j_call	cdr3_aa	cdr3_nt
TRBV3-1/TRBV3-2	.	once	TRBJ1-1	CASNLQGLNTEAFF	TGTGCCAGCAACCTACAGGGTTTGAACACTGAAGCTTTCTTT
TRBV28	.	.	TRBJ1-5	CASSSPPGGLDQPQHF	TGTGCCAGCAGTTCCCCCCCTGGGGGGTTGGATCAGCCCCAGCATTTT
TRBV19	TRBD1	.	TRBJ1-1	CASRVQGALRYTEAFF	TGTGCCAGTAGGGTACAGGGGGCCCTGCGGTACACTGAAGCTTTCTTT
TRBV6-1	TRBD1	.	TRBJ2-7	CASREGDRVHF	TGTGCCAGCAGGGAAGGCGACAGGGTTCATTTC
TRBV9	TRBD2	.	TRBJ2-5	CASSVSPLLAGQETQYF	TGTGCCAGCAGCGTATCCCCACTACTAGCGGGACAAGAGACCCAGTACTTC
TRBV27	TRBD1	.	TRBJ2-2	CASTQTGLVTGELFF	TGTGCCAGCACTCAGACAGGGCTGGTCACCGGGGAGCTGTTTTTT
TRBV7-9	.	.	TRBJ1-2	CASTLTQGNYGYTF	TGTGCCAGCACCCTTACACAGGGTAACTATGGCTACACCTTC
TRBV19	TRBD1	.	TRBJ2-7	CASSRQGAGYEQYF	TGTGCCAGTAGTAGACAGGGGGCTGGCTACGAGCAGTACTTC
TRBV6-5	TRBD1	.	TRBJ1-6	CASRGQGISPLHF	TGTGCCAGCAGAGGACAGGGTATTTCACCCCTCCACTTT
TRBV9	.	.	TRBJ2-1	CASSYNGGQQFF	TGTGCCAGCAGCTATAACGGGGGCCAGCAGTTCTTC
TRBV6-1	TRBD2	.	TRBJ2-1	CASSEPREGEYNEQFF	TGTGCCAGCAGTGAACCCCGGGAGGGCGAGTACAATGAGCAGTTCTTC
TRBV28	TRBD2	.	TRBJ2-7	CAGSLMGAGGGEQYF	TGTGCCGGCAGTTTAATGGGAGCGGGAGGGGGAGAGCAGTACTTC
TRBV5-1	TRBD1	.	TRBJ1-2	CASSPGGDRNYGYTF	TGCGCCAGCAGCCCTGGAGGGGACAGAAACTATGGCTACACCTTC
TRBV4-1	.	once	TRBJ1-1	CASSFQVVNTEAFF	TGCGCCAGCAGTTTCCAAGTTGTGAACACTGAAGCTTTCTTT
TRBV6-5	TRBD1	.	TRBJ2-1	CASSRDRGSYNEQFF	TGTGCCAGCAGCCGAGACAGGGGGTCCTACAATGAGCAGTTCTTC
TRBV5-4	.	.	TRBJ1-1	CASSPHGGTEAFF	TGTGCCAGCAGCCCTCATGGGGGCACTGAAGCTTTCTTT
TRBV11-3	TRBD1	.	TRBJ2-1	CASSLGTGVVYEQFF	TGTGCCAGCAGCTTAGGGACAGGCGTTGTATATGAGCAGTTCTTC
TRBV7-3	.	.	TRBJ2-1	CASSLSSVYNEQFF	TGTGCCAGCAGCTTAAGTTCGGTCTACAATGAGCAGTTCTTC
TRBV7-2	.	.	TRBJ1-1	CASSLQGGGTEAFF	TGTGCCAGCAGCTTACAGGGTGGGGGCACTGAAGCTTTCTTT
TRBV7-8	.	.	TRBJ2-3	CASSLEAGGTDTQYF	TGTGCCAGCAGTTTAGAGGCCGGCGGCACAGATACGCAGTATTTT